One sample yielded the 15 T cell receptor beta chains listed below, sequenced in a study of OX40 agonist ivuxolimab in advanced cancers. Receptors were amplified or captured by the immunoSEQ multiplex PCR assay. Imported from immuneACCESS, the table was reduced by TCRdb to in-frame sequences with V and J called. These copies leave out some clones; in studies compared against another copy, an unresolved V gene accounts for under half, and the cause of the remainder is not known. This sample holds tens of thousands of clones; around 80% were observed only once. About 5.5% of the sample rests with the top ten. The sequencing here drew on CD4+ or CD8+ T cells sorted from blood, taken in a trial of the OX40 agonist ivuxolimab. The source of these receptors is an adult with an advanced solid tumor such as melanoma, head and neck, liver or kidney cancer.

In DNA, the CDR3 is TGTGCCAGCAGCCCCCGAGCGGGAGGTGTGGATGAGCAGTTCTTC. Its protein product is CASSPRAGGVDEQFF. This rearrangement joins TRBV6-4 to TRBJ2-1; 9 positions agree with TRBD2. Germline V gives CDR1 MRHNA, CDR2 SNTAGT. V was pared by 6 bases and J by 8 bases, with 11 bases of the junction left unmatched. The CDR3 totals 15 residues.

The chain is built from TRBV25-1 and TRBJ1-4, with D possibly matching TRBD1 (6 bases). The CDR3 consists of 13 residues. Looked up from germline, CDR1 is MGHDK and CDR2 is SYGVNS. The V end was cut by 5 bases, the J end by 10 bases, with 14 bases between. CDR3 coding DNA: TGTGCCAGCAGTTTAACCGGGACAATAAAACTGTTTTTT. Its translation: CASSLTGTIKLFF. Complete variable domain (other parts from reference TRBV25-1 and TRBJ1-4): EADIYQTPRYLVIGTGKKITLECSQTMGHDKMYWYQQDPGMELHLIHYSYGVNSTEKGDLSSESTVSRIRTEHFPLTLESARPSHTSQYLCASSLTGTIKLFFGSGTQLSVL.

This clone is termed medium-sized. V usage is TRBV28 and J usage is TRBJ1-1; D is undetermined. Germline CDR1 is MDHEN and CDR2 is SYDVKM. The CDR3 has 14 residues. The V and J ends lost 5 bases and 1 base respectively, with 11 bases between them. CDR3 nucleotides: TGTGCCAGCAGTGAACTTAGGCAGAACACTGAAGCTTTCTTT. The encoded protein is CASSELRQNTEAFF.

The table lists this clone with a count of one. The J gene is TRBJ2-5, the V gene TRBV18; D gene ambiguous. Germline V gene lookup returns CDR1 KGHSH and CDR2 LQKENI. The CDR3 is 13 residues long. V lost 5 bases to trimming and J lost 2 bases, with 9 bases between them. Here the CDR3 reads CASSASYQETQYF. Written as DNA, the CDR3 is TGTGCCAGCTCAGCTTCTTATCAAGAGACCCAGTACTTC.

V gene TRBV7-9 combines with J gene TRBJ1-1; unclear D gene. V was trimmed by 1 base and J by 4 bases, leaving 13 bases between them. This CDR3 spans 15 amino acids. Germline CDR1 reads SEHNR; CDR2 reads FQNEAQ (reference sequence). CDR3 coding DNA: TGTGCCAGCAGCTTAGACCCCGGTGGTGCCACTGAAGCTTTCTTT. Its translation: CASSLDPGGATEAFF. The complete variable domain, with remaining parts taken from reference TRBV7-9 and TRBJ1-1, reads DTGVSQNPRHKITKRGQNVTFRCDPISEHNRLYWYRQTLGQGPEFLTYFQNEAQLEKSRLLSDRFSAERPKGSFSTLEIQRTEQGDSAMYLCASSLDPGGATEAFFGQGTRLTVV.

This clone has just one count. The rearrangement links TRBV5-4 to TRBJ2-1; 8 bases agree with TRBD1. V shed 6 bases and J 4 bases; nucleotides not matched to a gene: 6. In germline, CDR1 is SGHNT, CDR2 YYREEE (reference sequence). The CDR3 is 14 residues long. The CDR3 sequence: CASKPGQEYNEQFF. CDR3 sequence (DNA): TGTGCCAGCAAACCGGGACAGGAGTACAATGAGCAGTTCTTC.

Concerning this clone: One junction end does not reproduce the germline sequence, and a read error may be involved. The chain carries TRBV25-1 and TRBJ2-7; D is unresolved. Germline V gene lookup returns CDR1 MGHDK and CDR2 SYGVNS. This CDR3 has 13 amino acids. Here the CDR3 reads CASTPPLVDPYIF. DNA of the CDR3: TGTGCCAGCACACCCCCTCTCGTGGACCCTTATATCTTC.

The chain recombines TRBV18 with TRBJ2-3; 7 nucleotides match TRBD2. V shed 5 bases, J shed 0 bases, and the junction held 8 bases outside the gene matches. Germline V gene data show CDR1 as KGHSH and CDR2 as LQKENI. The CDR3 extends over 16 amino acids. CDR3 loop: CASSKKNSGSTDTQYF. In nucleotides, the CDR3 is TGTGCCAGCTCAAAAAAAAATAGCGGGAGCACAGATACGCAGTATTTT.

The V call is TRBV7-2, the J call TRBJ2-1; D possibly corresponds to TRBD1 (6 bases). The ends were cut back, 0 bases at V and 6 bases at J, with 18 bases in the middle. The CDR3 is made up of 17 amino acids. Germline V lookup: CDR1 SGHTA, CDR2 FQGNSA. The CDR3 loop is CASSLAQRTVPRNEQFF. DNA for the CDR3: TGTGCCAGCAGCTTAGCGCAAAGGACAGTGCCTCGCAATGAGCAGTTCTTC.

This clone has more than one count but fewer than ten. Here the CDR3 reads CASSIGRVGEKLFF. CDR3 DNA: TGTGCCAGCAGCATCGGAAGGGTTGGTGAAAAACTGTTTTTT. The chain is built from TRBV9 and TRBJ1-4; the D is unclear. The V end lost 4 bases, the J end lost 7 bases, and 14 bases lay between the germline ends. This CDR3 contains 14 residues. Per germline, CDR1 SGDLS and CDR2 YYNGEE.

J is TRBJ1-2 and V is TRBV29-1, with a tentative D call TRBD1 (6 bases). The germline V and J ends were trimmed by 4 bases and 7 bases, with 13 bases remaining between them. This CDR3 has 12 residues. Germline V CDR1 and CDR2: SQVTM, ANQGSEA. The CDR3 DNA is TGCAGCGTTGGAAGGGGGGGCTTTGGCTACACCTTC. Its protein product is CSVGRGGFGYTF.

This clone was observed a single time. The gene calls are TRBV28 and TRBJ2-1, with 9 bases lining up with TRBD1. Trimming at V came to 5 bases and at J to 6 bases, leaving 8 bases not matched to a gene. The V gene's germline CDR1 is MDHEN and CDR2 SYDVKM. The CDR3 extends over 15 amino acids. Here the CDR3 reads CASSGRDRALNEQFF. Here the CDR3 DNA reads TGTGCCAGCAGTGGCCGGGACAGGGCTCTCAATGAGCAGTTCTTC.

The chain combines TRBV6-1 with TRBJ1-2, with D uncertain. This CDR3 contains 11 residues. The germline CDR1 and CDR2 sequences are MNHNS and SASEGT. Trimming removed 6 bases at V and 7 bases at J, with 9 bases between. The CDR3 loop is CASRSEGGYTF. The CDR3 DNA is TGTGCCAGCAGATCCGAGGGTGGCTACACCTTC.

The CDR3 sequence: CASRPTSIGELFF. DNA of the CDR3: TGTGCCAGCAGACCGACCAGCATCGGGGAGCTGTTTTTT. This chain uses TRBV28 with TRBJ2-2, with D unresolved. This CDR3 is built from 13 residues. Germline CDR1 is MDHEN and CDR2 is SYDVKM. V gave up 6 bases and J gave up 7 bases, with 12 bases separating them.

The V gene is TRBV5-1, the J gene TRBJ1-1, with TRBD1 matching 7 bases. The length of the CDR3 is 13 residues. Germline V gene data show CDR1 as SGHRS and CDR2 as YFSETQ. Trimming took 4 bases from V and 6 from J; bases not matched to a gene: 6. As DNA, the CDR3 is TGCGCCAGCAGCCCAGACAGGGAGGCTGAAGCTTTCTTT. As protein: CASSPDREAEAFF.